This TCR beta chain was sequenced in a study of identical twins. TCRdb called the 5' RACE reads again in MiXCR, with one record for every CDR3 protein. The table lists about 730,000 distinct CDR3 sequences, approximately 22% of them singletons. The germline gives CDR1 DFQATT, CDR2 SNEGSKA (reference sequence). V lost 0 bases, J lost 9 bases, and 9 bases lay in between. This CDR3 spans 12 amino acids. Study results and caveats: Rather than following the same donors, the conclusions depended on cross-sectional statistical analysis.

This clonotype was seen only a few times. What it binds is not known. This sample was also put to use in a study of T cells expressing NK-cell markers. From that report: Investigators obtained TCR beta repertoires from sorted CD3+CD56+NKG2C+, CD3+CD56+NKG2C- and CD3+CD56-NKG2C+ T cells.

Sequenced input: PBMCs. This chain links TRBV20-1 with TRBJ2-1; no firm D call. The TCR comes from a woman aged 18-29 years in good health. The CDR3 coding sequence is TGCAGTGCTAGAGACCCTGTGGGTGAGCAGTTCTTC. Translated, it gives CSARDPVGEQFF.